This T cell receptor beta chain was retrieved from a study of T cell repertoires in aging, cancer and after chemotherapy. The germline V gene encodes CDR1 SGHTA and CDR2 FQGNSA. Unmatched junction bases numbered 9, after V lost 5 bases and J lost 5 bases. There are 15 residues in the CDR3. Study-wide results and limits: Untreated cancer patients had significantly lower blood TCR diversity than age-matched healthy donors. The repertoire data cannot show anything about immunological memory following chemotherapy. Rebound thymic output was suggested by rising median generation probability during chemotherapy in each cancer cohort. Healthy donors lost TCR diversity with age mainly through richness, cancer patients through richness and evenness.

The template was genomic DNA from peripheral blood, not RNA. A mixed TRB-A/B primer pool amplified rearranged TRB by multiplex touch-down PCR. TCRdb independently ran MiXCR on the multiplex PCR reads; one entry per CDR3 protein. The sample contains around 4,800 distinct CDR3 sequences, 55% to 70% of which appear only once. To note about this clonotype: Its antigen remains unknown.

J is TRBJ2-1 and V is TRBV7-2, with 7 bases identical to TRBD2. Sample: blood. The receptor's source is a human donor with a solid tumor. CDR3 sequence (DNA): TGTGCCAGCAGCCAAAATGGGGGGGGTGACAATGAGCAGTTCTTC. This translates into CASSQNGGGDNEQFF.